This T cell receptor beta chain was sequenced during a study of Ad26.COV2.S vaccination and SARS-CoV-2 variants. The CDR3 is 15 amino acids. Germline V CDR1 and CDR2: KGHSH, LQKENI. Trimming removed 5 bases at V and 1 base at J, with 11 bases between. Measured with immunoSEQ multiplex PCR; TCRdb has only the in-frame clones, and not every one. The sample lists 150,000 to 200,000 clones, about 83% occurring once. Study observations and caveats: Placebo recipients and vaccine recipients were similar in non-spike TCR breadth. Spike-specific TCR breadth in vaccine recipients exceeded that seen in placebo recipients.

Worth noting for this clone: Its antigen is undetermined.

The sequencing here drew on peripheral blood, taken after recovery from COVID-19. This sequence originates from a human donor who had recovered from COVID-19. The chain combines TRBV18 with TRBJ2-2; either TRBD1 or TRBD2 may fit D (5 bases each). This CDR3 reads CASSELGQNTGELFF. CDR3 nucleotides: TGTGCCAGCTCAGAACTAGGACAGAACACCGGGGAGCTGTTTTTT.